Below, 21 T cell receptor beta chains from the same sample are listed, as sequenced in a study of blood T cell repertoires in COVID-19. The assay was immunoSEQ multiplex PCR, and TCRdb's table has in-frame clones only and misses some. The sample has about 310,000 clones; roughly 90% are singletons. Material: PBMCs or T cells enriched from blood (not recorded which). The receptors were sampled from a woman aged 40 to 50 who had recovered from COVID-19.

V and J are TRBV6-5 and TRBJ1-2; a weak D match, TRBD1 (5 bases). V lost 4 bases to trimming and J lost 7 bases, with 13 bases between them. Germline values: CDR1 MNHEY, CDR2 SVGAGI. The CDR3 has 13 amino acids. The CDR3 is CASSFLGLGGYTF. The CDR3 DNA reads TGTGCCAGCAGTTTCTTGGGGCTAGGTGGCTACACCTTC.

The CDR3 protein is CASSYSTSGSSYEQYF. The CDR3 region has the DNA TGTGCCAGCAGTTACTCGACTAGCGGAAGCTCCTACGAGCAGTACTTC. The genes are TRBV6-6 and TRBJ2-7; 9 bases match TRBD2. V shed 0 bases and J 0 bases; nucleotides not matched to a gene: 3. Germline values: CDR1 MNHNY, CDR2 SVGAGI (reference sequence). This CDR3 comprises 16 residues.

The chain links TRBV30 to TRBJ2-7, with a weak D call TRBD1 (7 bases). The germline V gene has CDR1 GTSNPN and CDR2 SVGIG (reference sequence). This CDR3 is built from 13 residues. V was trimmed by 3 bases and J by 4 bases, leaving 13 bases between them. The CDR3 spells CAWRAGQLYEQYF. For the CDR3, the DNA is TGTGCCTGGAGGGCGGGACAGCTTTACGAGCAGTACTTC.

The chain recombines TRBV9 with TRBJ1-3, with D possibly matching TRBD1 (6 bases). Per the germline V gene, CDR1 is SGDLS and CDR2 is YYNGEE. Trimming pared 1 base from V and 0 bases from J, leaving 11 bases between. The CDR3 spans 16 residues. The CDR3: CASSVTGNPSGNTIYF. DNA for the CDR3: TGTGCCAGCAGCGTAACAGGGAACCCCTCTGGAAACACCATATATTTT. The full variable domain, in which reference TRBV9 and TRBJ1-3 provide the parts outside the CDR3, is DSGVTQTPKHLITATGQRVTLRCSPRSGDLSVYWYQQSLDQGLQFLIQYYNGEERAKGNILERFSAQQFPDLHSELNLSSLELGDSALYFCASSVTGNPSGNTIYFGEGSWLTVV.

This chain connects TRBV6-5 to TRBJ1-1; a weak D match, TRBD1 (6 bases). V lost 6 bases to trimming and J lost 0 bases, with 14 bases between them. Germline V gene data show CDR1 as MNHEY and CDR2 as SVGAGI. The CDR3 contains 15 residues. The CDR3 protein is CASRITGTMNTEAFF. CDR3 nucleotides: TGTGCCAGCAGGATAACCGGGACAATGAACACTGAAGCTTTCTTT.

The chain couples TRBV2 to TRBJ2-1, with a tentative D call TRBD2 (6 bases). The ends were cut back, 6 bases at V and 4 bases at J, with 16 bases in the middle. This CDR3 spans 15 amino acids. The germline CDR1 and CDR2 sequences are SNHLY and FYNNEI. The CDR3 sequence: CASSPGELTYNEQFF. The CDR3 DNA reads as TGTGCCAGCAGCCCGGGGGAGCTTACTTACAATGAGCAGTTCTTC.

The rearrangement joins TRBV2 to TRBJ1-2; the D gene is possibly TRBD1 (6 bases). This CDR3 is built from 13 residues. Germline lookup yields CDR1 SNHLY and CDR2 FYNNEI. V was cut by 6 bases and J by 8 bases, with 16 bases left in between. CDR3 bases: TGTGCCAGCAGGGGGACACACCCACAAGGCTACACCTTC. Amino acid sequence: CASRGTHPQGYTF.

This chain uses TRBV4-3 with TRBJ2-7; D might be TRBD2 (6 bases). This CDR3 region has 17 residues. Germline V gene sequence: CDR1 LGHNA, CDR2 YSLEER. The V gene lost 2 bases and the J gene lost 0 bases, with 17 bases spanning the gap. For the CDR3, the DNA is TGCGCCAGCAGCCAATCCTCACTAGCAGCCAGCTCCTACGAGCAGTACTTC. It codes for CASSQSSLAASSYEQYF.

V gene TRBV4-3 combines with J gene TRBJ2-7; 7 positions agree with TRBD2. This CDR3 spans 13 amino acids. Germline-derived CDR1 and CDR2 are LGHNA and YSLEER. Trimming at V came to 9 bases and at J to 3 bases, leaving 8 bases not matched to a gene. The CDR3 sequence: CARAGVPFYEQYF. The DNA for the CDR3 is TGCGCCAGGGCGGGAGTTCCATTCTACGAGCAGTACTTC.

The chain uses TRBV18 and TRBJ2-5; 9 bases align to TRBD2. V shed 0 bases, J shed 1 base, and the junction held 0 bases outside the gene matches. Germline CDR1 and CDR2: KGHSH and LQKENI. This CDR3 spans 15 amino acids. The DNA of the CDR3 is TGTGCCAGCTCACCACCAGCGGGGGGCCAAGAGACCCAGTACTTC. Residues: CASSPPAGGQETQYF.

The chain is built from TRBV28 and TRBJ2-1, with unresolved D. The CDR3 consists of 14 residues. V lost 5 bases and J 0 bases, leaving 8 bases between the germline ends. Germline values: CDR1 MDHEN, CDR2 SYDVKM. CDR3 DNA: TGTGCCAGCAGTCAGTCTGGCTCCTACAATGAGCAGTTCTTC. Translating it yields CASSQSGSYNEQFF.

The chain couples TRBV5-4 to TRBJ2-7; D may be TRBD2 (5 bases). Trimming took 0 bases from V and 5 from J, leaving 21 bases between them. The germline V gene encodes CDR1 SGHNT and CDR2 YYREEE (reference sequence). The CDR3 totals 17 residues. This CDR3 reads CASSLELLPELGDEQYF. DNA for the CDR3: TGTGCCAGCAGCTTGGAGCTTTTACCGGAACTAGGCGACGAGCAGTACTTC.

V and J are TRBV5-1 and TRBJ2-1, with TRBD2 identical over 9 bases. The CDR3 length is 17 residues. J was trimmed by 4 bases and V by 0 bases; bases with no gene match: 8. Germline V gives CDR1 SGHRS, CDR2 YFSETQ. The CDR3 reads CASSLALAGVKYNEQFF. The CDR3 DNA follows: TGCGCCAGCAGCTTGGCCTTAGCGGGAGTAAAATACAATGAGCAGTTCTTC.

The chain has TRBV19 and TRBJ1-1; D ambiguous. CDR1 is LNHDA and CDR2 is SQIVND in the germline V gene (reference sequence). V was cut by 7 bases and J by 4 bases, with 13 bases left in between. The CDR3 contains 13 residues. DNA of the CDR3: TGTGCCAGTATTGGACTCGACTTCACTGAAGCTTTCTTT. Translating it yields CASIGLDFTEAFF.

The rearrangement uses TRBV5-1 and TRBJ1-2, with 12 bases identical to TRBD1. Germline loops: CDR1 SGHRS, CDR2 YFSETQ. Losses at the gene ends were 3 bases for V and 8 bases for J; bases not matched to a gene: 17. This CDR3 is built from 18 residues. This CDR3 is CASSSRPGTGGAAIGYTF. The CDR3 nucleotides read TGCGCCAGCAGCTCTCGTCCCGGGACAGGGGGCGCGGCGATCGGCTACACCTTC.

The rearrangement links TRBV5-1 to TRBJ1-4, with D perhaps matching TRBD1 (6 bases). V lost 5 bases and J lost 5, with 22 bases in between. Germline V gene data show CDR1 as SGHRS and CDR2 as YFSETQ. The CDR3 spans 17 residues. The CDR3: CASSSTAKTQGNEKLFF. The CDR3 DNA reads TGCGCCAGCAGTTCGACAGCCAAAACTCAGGGGAATGAAAAACTGTTTTTT. The variable domain in full, with the rest retrieved from reference TRBV5-1 and TRBJ1-4, is KAGVTQTPRYLIKTRGQQVTLSCSPISGHRSVSWYQQTPGQGLQFLFEYFSETQRNKGNFPGRFSGRQFSNSRSEMNVSTLELGDSALYLCASSSTAKTQGNEKLFFGSGTQLSVL.

The chain recombines TRBV11-3 with TRBJ1-6; no reliable D call. The V and J ends lost 0 bases and 7 bases respectively, with 10 bases between them. Germline loops: CDR1 SGHNT, CDR2 YENEEA. This CDR3 comprises 15 residues. Here the CDR3 DNA reads TGTGCCAGCAGCTTAGAGTCACGAGAGAATTCACCCCTCCACTTT. Encoded protein: CASSLESRENSPLHF.

The chain joins TRBV19 to TRBJ2-7, with a weak D call TRBD1 (6 bases). The CDR3 is 14 amino acids. V lost 3 bases and J lost 0, with 9 bases in between. CDR1 is LNHDA, CDR2 SQIVND, per germline (reference sequence). CDR3: CASSMGAISYEQYF. The CDR3 DNA sequence: TGTGCCAGTAGTATGGGGGCAATCTCCTACGAGCAGTACTTC.

This rearrangement joins TRBV3-1 (or the pseudogene TRBV3-2) to TRBJ2-3, with TRBD2 as a possible D gene (6 bases). V was clipped by 1 base and J by 3 bases, with 11 bases between them. The germline V gene has CDR1 LGHDT and CDR2 YNNKEL (reference sequence). CDR3 length equals 15 residues. The chain's CDR3 is CASSQGWGRTDTQYF. In nucleotides, the CDR3 is TGTGCCAGCAGCCAAGGATGGGGGAGGACAGATACGCAGTATTTT.

This clone was seen a handful of times. The rearrangement joins TRBV19 to TRBJ2-7; perhaps TRBD2 as D (5 bases). The CDR3 is made up of 12 amino acids. Trimming stripped 5 bases from V and 7 bases from J, with 12 bases between. CDR1 LNHDA and CDR2 SQIVND come from the germline V gene (reference sequence). DNA of the CDR3: TGTGCCAGTAGTCTCTTGCCGGGGGAGCAGTACTTC. Protein: CASSLLPGEQYF.

The CDR3 spells CASTLGGSYNEQFF. The CDR3, as DNA: TGCGCCAGCACCCTAGGGGGATCCTACAATGAGCAGTTCTTC. V usage is TRBV5-1 and J usage is TRBJ2-1; TRBD1 is a possible D gene (6 bases). V gave up 6 bases and J gave up 1 base, with 11 bases separating them. This CDR3 is built from 14 residues. Germline CDR1 and CDR2: SGHRS and YFSETQ.